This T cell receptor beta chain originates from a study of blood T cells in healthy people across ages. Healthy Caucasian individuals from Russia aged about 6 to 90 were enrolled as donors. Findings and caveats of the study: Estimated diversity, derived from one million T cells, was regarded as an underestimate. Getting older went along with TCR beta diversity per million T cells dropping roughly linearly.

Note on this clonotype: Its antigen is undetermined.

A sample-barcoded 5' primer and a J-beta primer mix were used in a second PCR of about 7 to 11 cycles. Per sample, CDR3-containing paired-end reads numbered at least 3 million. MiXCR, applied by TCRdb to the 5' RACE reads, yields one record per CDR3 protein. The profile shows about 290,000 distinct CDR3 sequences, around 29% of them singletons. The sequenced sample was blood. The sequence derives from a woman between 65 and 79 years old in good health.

The CDR3 protein is CASKGGYIKGDTQYF. CDR3 nucleotide sequence: TGTGCCAGCAAAGGGGGGTACATTAAAGGAGATACGCAGTATTTT. The V call is TRBV7-2, the J call TRBJ2-3; D may be TRBD1 or TRBD2 (6 bases each). V was cut by 7 bases and J by 5 bases, with 19 bases left in between. CDR1 and CDR2 (germline): SGHTA, FQGNSA. The CDR3 runs 15 residues.